This TCR beta chain was captured by sequencing in a study of long-term antiretroviral therapy in people with HIV. The libraries were made with immunoSEQ v3.0 at survey level. Profiling relied on immunoSEQ multiplex PCR, and the TCRdb table lists in-frame clones only, not all of them. The sample includes fewer than 30,000 clones, roughly 84% of them seen just once. General study results and limits: There were no data on ART adherence, viral resistance or therapy changes, a gap that limits inferences about post-ART repertoire changes. Before ART, certain clones expanded, and these dominated the repertoire at all time points.

Germline V gene data show CDR1 as SEHNR and CDR2 as FQNEAQ (reference sequence). This CDR3 is 16 amino acids long. V was cut by 1 base and J by 6 bases, with 15 bases left in between. HIV-positive participants all received treatment in the United States. As regards this clone: The antigen is unknown.

This rearrangement joins TRBV7-9 to TRBJ1-4; no clear D. The receptor's source is a man in his thirties or forties with HIV. The sequencing here drew on unsorted PBMCs, taken nearly 2.9 years after starting antiretroviral therapy. In DNA, the CDR3 is TGTGCCAGCAGCTTAGTCCCACCAGGACCGGATGAAAAACTGTTTTTT. The encoded protein is CASSLVPPGPDEKLFF.